The 14 T cell receptor beta chains below come from one sample, sequenced in a study of T cells in Graves' hyperthyroidism and ophthalmopathy. What was amplified from RNA transcripts were TCR beta CDR3 regions. Using the HTBI primer set, a first-round RT-PCR was run on the TCR CDR3. TCRdb called the multiplex PCR reads again in MiXCR, with one record for every CDR3 protein. The repertoire includes a few hundred thousand distinct CDR3 sequences, approximately 14% of them detected once, and under 7.5% sits in the top ten. The sample comprised blood. Receptors originate from a woman younger than 45 with Graves' hyperthyroidism.

This clonotype was counted between two and nine times. The rearrangement uses TRBV20-1 and TRBJ2-5; TRBD2 might be the D (6 bases). The CDR3 contains 18 residues. With 6 bases removed from V and 2 bases from J, the gap between germline ends came to 28 bases. CDR1 and CDR2 from the germline V gene are DFQATT and SNEGSKA (reference sequence). The CDR3 DNA sequence: TGCAGTGCAACCTACGAACGGGAATCTGGAGGGCGGCAAGAGACCCAGTACTTC. Translated: CSATYERESGGRQETQYF.

This chain connects TRBV7-9 to TRBJ1-2, with D perhaps matching TRBD1 (5 bases). The CDR3 has 14 amino acids. V was shortened by 4 bases and J by 1 base, with 10 bases between the two germline ends. The germline CDR1 and CDR2 sequences are SEHNR and FQNEAQ (reference sequence). The DNA for the CDR3 is TGTGCCAGCAGCTCCCGGGGGATTAACTATGGCTACACCTTC. Amino acid sequence: CASSSRGINYGYTF. The full variable domain, completed using reference TRBV7-9 and TRBJ1-2, is DTGVSQNPRHKITKRGQNVTFRCDPISEHNRLYWYRQTLGQGPEFLTYFQNEAQLEKSRLLSDRFSAERPKGSFSTLEIQRTEQGDSAMYLCASSSRGINYGYTFGSGTRLTVV.

This rearrangement joins TRBV6-2 or TRBV6-3 to TRBJ2-1; TRBD2 matches 11 bases. The CDR3 is made up of 18 amino acids. CDR1 and CDR2 from the germline V gene are MNHEY and SVGEGT. V lost 5 bases to trimming and J lost 6 bases; unmatched junction nucleotides: 15. In DNA, the CDR3 is TGTGCCAGCAGTGGGGACCTAATAGCGGGAGGGCCCCTCAATGAGCAGTTCTTC. As protein: CASSGDLIAGGPLNEQFF.

This clonotype was seen ten or more times. The rearrangement links TRBV5-1 to TRBJ2-7, with no clear D. From germline, CDR1 is SGHRS and CDR2 YFSETQ. The CDR3 covers 11 residues. The germline V and J ends were trimmed by 4 bases and 7 bases, with 9 bases remaining between them. The CDR3 DNA reads TGCGCCAGCAGCCTCGACGGGGAGCAGTACTTC. Residues: CASSLDGEQYF. The whole variable domain, remainder taken from reference TRBV5-1 and TRBJ2-7, is KAGVTQTPRYLIKTRGQQVTLSCSPISGHRSVSWYQQTPGQGLQFLFEYFSETQRNKGNFPGRFSGRQFSNSRSEMNVSTLELGDSALYLCASSLDGEQYFGPGTRLTVT.

The CDR3 nucleotides read TGTGCCAGCAGCTTAGGCGAGTACTCCTACAATGAGCAGTTCTTC. Translating gives CASSLGEYSYNEQFF. The chain links TRBV7-9 to TRBJ2-1; D unclear. Looked up from germline, CDR1 is SEHNR and CDR2 is FQNEAQ (reference sequence). Deletions cut 1 base from V and 0 bases from J, with 7 bases between. CDR3 length equals 15 residues. The complete variable domain, with remaining parts taken from reference TRBV7-9 and TRBJ2-1, reads DTGVSQNPRHKITKRGQNVTFRCDPISEHNRLYWYRQTLGQGPEFLTYFQNEAQLEKSRLLSDRFSAERPKGSFSTLEIQRTEQGDSAMYLCASSLGEYSYNEQFFGPGTRLTVL.

The table lists this clonotype with a few counts. The V gene is TRBV19, the J gene TRBJ1-5, with 9 bases lining up with TRBD1. The CDR3 consists of 15 residues. In germline, CDR1 is LNHDA, CDR2 SQIVND (reference sequence). The junction had 11 bases not matched to a gene; V was cut back by 9 bases and J by 5 bases. The CDR3 DNA is TGTGCCAGCCATACCGTTCGGGACAGGGATCAGCCCCAGCATTTT. This gives the protein CASHTVRDRDQPQHF. Combining the CDR3 with reference TRBV19 and TRBJ1-5 gives the whole variable domain DGGITQSPKYLFRKEGQNVTLSCEQNLNHDAMYWYRQDPGQGLRLIYYSQIVNDFQKGDIAEGYSVSREKKESFPLTVTSAQKNPTAFYLCASHTVRDRDQPQHFGDGTRLSIL.

This chain links TRBV5-5 with TRBJ1-5; D is possibly TRBD1 (6 bases). The CDR3 length is 16 residues. The germline V and J ends were trimmed by 2 bases and 0 bases, with 12 bases remaining between them. The germline CDR1 and CDR2 sequences are SGHKS and YYEKEE (reference sequence). The CDR3 reads CASSFGGGASNQPQHF. The CDR3 region has the DNA TGTGCCAGCAGCTTCGGAGGGGGGGCTAGCAATCAGCCCCAGCATTTT.

This clonotype was counted ten times or more. This chain uses TRBV5-1 with TRBJ1-4; TRBD1 aligns across 7 bases. CDR1 and CDR2 from the germline V gene are SGHRS and YFSETQ. V lost 4 bases, J lost 0 bases, and 6 bases stayed unmatched. CDR3 length equals 16 residues. CDR3 sequence reads: CASSGGQPATNEKLFF. The CDR3 nucleotides read TGCGCCAGCAGCGGGGGACAGCCTGCAACTAATGAAAAACTGTTTTTT.

This clonotype was recorded a few times. The V gene is TRBV3-1, the J gene TRBJ2-1, with TRBD2 identical over 10 bases. The V gene's germline CDR1 is LGHDT and CDR2 YNNKEL (reference sequence). Unmatched junction bases numbered 4, after V lost 7 bases and J lost 7 bases. The CDR3 extends over 13 amino acids. The chain's CDR3 is CASNGLAVNEQFF. CDR3 coding DNA: TGTGCCAGCAACGGACTAGCGGTTAATGAGCAGTTCTTC.

This clonotype was observed a handful of times. The chain recombines TRBV11-3 with TRBJ2-1; D may be TRBD2 (7 bases). CDR1 is SGHNT and CDR2 is YENEEA in the germline V gene. CDR3 size: 15 residues. The CDR3 coding sequence is TGTACTTTGCGGGCGGGAGAGCAGGGGAAGGATGAGCAGTTCTTC. Protein sequence: CTLRAGEQGKDEQFF.

The sample holds a few counts of this clonotype. This chain uses TRBV27 with TRBJ2-2; TRBD2 matches at 9 bases. Germline V lookup: CDR1 MNHEY, CDR2 SMNVEV (reference sequence). The CDR3 contains 17 residues. Germline trimming cut 6 bases from V and 0 bases from J; bases unmatched to any gene: 8. In DNA, the CDR3 is TGTGCCAGCAGAACAAGACTAGCGGAGACGAACACCGGGGAGCTGTTTTTT. Protein sequence: CASRTRLAETNTGELFF.

This clonotype occurred many times. CDR3 region: CAWSLIDGYTF. CDR3 nucleotide sequence: TGTGCCTGGTCATTAATCGATGGCTACACCTTC. This chain joins TRBV30 and TRBJ1-2; D is uncertain. Trimming removed 5 bases at V and 6 bases at J, with 10 bases between. The CDR3 extends over 11 amino acids. In germline, CDR1 is GTSNPN, CDR2 SVGIG (reference sequence).

V gene TRBV19 combines with J gene TRBJ2-2; tentatively, D is TRBD2 (5 bases). Trimming left V 2 bases short and J 4 bases short, with 8 bases between. This CDR3 contains 14 residues. The V gene's germline CDR1 is LNHDA and CDR2 SQIVND (reference sequence). The DNA of the CDR3 is TGTGCCAGTAGTATAAGGAGGTCCACCGGGGAGCTGTTTTTT. Its translation: CASSIRRSTGELFF.

J is TRBJ2-3 and V is TRBV3-1; D remains ambiguous. The CDR3 consists of 13 residues. V was trimmed by 4 bases and J by 6 bases, leaving 11 bases between them. Per germline, CDR1 LGHDT and CDR2 YNNKEL (reference sequence). The CDR3, as DNA: TGTGCCAGCAGCCTAGTCGATGAGGATACGCAGTATTTT. Amino acids: CASSLVDEDTQYF.